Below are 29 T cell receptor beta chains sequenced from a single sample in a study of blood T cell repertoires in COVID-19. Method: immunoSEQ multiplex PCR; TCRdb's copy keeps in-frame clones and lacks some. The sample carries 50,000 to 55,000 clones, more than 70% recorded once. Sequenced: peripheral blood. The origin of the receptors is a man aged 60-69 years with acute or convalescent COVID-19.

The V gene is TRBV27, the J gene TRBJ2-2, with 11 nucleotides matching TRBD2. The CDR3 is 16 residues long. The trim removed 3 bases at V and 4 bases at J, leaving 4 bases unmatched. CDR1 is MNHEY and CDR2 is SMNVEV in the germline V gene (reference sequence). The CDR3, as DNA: TGTGCCAGCAGTTTTAGCGGGAGGGCCGTCACCGGGGAGCTGTTTTTT. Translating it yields CASSFSGRAVTGELFF.

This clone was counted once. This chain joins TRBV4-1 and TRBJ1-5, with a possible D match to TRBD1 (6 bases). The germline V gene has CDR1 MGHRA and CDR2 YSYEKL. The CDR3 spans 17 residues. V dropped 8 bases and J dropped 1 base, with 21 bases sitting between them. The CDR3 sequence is CASARHPGGFSNQPQHF. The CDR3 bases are TGCGCCAGCGCGCGACATCCGGGGGGCTTCAGCAATCAGCCCCAGCATTTT.

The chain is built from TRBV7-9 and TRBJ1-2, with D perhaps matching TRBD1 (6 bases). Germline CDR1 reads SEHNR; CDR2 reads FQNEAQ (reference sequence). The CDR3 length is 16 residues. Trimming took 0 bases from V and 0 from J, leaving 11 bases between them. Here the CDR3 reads CASSLAGADPNYGYTF. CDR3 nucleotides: TGTGCCAGCAGCTTAGCGGGGGCCGATCCTAACTATGGCTACACCTTC.

CDR3 loop: CASSWRAGGSQETQYF. CDR3 DNA: TGTGCCAGCAGCTGGCGAGCGGGGGGGAGCCAAGAGACCCAGTACTTC. This chain joins TRBV5-6 and TRBJ2-5; 10 bases align to TRBD2. This CDR3 is 16 amino acids long. Germline CDR1 is SGHDT and CDR2 is YYEEEE. V was pared by 3 bases and J by 1 base, with 6 bases of the junction left unmatched.

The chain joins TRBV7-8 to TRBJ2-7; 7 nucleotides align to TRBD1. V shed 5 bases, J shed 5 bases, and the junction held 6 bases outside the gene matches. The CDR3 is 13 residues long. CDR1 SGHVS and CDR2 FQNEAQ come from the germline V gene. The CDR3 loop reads CASSPNRGNEQYF. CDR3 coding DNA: TGTGCCAGCAGCCCTAACAGGGGTAACGAGCAGTACTTC.

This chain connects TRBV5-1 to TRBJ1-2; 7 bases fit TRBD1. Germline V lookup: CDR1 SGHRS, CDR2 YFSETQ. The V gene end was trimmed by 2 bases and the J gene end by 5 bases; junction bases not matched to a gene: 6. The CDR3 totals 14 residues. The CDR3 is CASSFEGARYGYTF. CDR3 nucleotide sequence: TGCGCCAGCAGCTTTGAGGGGGCGAGGTATGGCTACACCTTC.

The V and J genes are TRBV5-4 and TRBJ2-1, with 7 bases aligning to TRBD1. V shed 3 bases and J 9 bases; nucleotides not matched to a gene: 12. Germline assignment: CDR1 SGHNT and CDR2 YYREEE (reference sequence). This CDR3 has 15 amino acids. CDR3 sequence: CASSSGQTPAGEQFF. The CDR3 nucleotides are TGTGCCAGCAGCTCGGGACAGACCCCTGCGGGTGAGCAGTTCTTC.

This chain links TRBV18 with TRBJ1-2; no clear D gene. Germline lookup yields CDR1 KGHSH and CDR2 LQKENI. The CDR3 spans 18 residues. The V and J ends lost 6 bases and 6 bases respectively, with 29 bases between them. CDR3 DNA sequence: TGTGCCAGCTCCCGCTCCATTATGGCCAATTCGAATTTAAATGGCTACACCTTC. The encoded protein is CASSRSIMANSNLNGYTF.

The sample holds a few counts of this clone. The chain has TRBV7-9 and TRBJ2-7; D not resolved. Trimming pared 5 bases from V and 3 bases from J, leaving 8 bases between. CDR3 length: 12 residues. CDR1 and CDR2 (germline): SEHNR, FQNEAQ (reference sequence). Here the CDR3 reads CASSEYSYEQYF. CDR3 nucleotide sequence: TGTGCCAGCAGCGAATACAGCTACGAGCAGTACTTC.

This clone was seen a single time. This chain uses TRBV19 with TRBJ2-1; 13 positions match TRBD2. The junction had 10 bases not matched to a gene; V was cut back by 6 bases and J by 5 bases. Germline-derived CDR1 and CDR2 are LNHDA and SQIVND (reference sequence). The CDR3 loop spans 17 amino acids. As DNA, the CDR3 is TGTGCCAGTAGAGGACTAGCGGGAGATTTTGGGAACAATGAGCAGTTCTTC. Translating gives CASRGLAGDFGNNEQFF.

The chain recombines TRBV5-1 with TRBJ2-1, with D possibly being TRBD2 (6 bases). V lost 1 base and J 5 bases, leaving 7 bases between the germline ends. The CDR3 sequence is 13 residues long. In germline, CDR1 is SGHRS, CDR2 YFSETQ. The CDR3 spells CASSLWGDNEQFF. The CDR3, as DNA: TGCGCCAGCAGCTTGTGGGGGGACAATGAGCAGTTCTTC. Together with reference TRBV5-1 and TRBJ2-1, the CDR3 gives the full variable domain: KAGVTQTPRYLIKTRGQQVTLSCSPISGHRSVSWYQQTPGQGLQFLFEYFSETQRNKGNFPGRFSGRQFSNSRSEMNVSTLELGDSALYLCASSLWGDNEQFFGPGTRLTVL.

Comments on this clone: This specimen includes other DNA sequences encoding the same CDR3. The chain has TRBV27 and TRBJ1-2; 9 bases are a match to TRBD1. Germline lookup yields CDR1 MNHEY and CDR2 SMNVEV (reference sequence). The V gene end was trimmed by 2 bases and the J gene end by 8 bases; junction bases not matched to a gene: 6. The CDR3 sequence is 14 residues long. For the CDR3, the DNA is TGTGCCAGCAGTTTAGGGACAGGGTCTCGAGGCTACACCTTC. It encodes CASSLGTGSRGYTF.

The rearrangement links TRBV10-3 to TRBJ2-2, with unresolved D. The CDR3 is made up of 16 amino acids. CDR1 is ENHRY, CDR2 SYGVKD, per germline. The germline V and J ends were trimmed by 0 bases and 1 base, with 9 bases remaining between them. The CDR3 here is CAISESTFLNTGELFF. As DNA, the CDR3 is TGTGCCATCAGTGAGTCGACTTTTTTGAACACCGGGGAGCTGTTTTTT.

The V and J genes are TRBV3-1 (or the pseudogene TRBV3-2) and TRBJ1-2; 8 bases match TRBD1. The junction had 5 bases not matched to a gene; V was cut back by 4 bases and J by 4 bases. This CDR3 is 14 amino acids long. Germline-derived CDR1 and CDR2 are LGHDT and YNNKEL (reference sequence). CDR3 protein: CASSLGTGGYGYTF. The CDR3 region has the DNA TGTGCCAGCAGCCTAGGGACAGGAGGCTATGGCTACACCTTC.

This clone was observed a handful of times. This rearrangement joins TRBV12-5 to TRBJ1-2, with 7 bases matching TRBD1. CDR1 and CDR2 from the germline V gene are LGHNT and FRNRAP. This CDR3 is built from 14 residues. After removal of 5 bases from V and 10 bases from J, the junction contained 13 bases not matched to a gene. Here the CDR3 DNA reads TGTGCTAGTGGTCGAAACAGGGGCCCTGGGGCCTACACCTTC. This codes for CASGRNRGPGAYTF.

CDR3 nucleotide sequence: TGCAGTGCTAGTCTCGCACTAGCGGGAGCCTCAGACGAGCAGTACTTC. As protein: CSASLALAGASDEQYF. The V and J genes are TRBV20-1 and TRBJ2-7, with 11 bases matching TRBD2. Looked up from germline, CDR1 is DFQATT and CDR2 is SNEGSKA (reference sequence). V trimming: 3 bases; J trimming: 5 bases; junction bases outside the gene matches: 12. The CDR3 loop spans 16 amino acids.

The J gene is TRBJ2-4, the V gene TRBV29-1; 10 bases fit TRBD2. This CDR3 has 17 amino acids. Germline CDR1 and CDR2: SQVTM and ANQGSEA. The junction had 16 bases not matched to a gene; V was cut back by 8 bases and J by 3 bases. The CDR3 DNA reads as TGCAGCTTCTCAGGGGATCTAGCGGGAGCAGGCAAAAACATTCAGTACTTC. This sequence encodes CSFSGDLAGAGKNIQYF.

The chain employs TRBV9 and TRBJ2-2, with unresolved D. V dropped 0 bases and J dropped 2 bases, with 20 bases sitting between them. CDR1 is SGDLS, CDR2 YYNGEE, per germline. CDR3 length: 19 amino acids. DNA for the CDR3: TGTGCCAGCAGCGTAGGAGCCCCTTGGGCTGGCATTAACACCGGGGAGCTGTTTTTT. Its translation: CASSVGAPWAGINTGELFF.

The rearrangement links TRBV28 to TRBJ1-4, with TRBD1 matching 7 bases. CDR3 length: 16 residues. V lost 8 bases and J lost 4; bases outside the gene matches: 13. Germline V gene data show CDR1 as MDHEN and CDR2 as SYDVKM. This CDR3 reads CASQGTSRGYNEKLFF. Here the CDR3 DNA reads TGTGCCAGCCAGGGGACATCCAGGGGGTATAATGAAAAACTGTTTTTT.

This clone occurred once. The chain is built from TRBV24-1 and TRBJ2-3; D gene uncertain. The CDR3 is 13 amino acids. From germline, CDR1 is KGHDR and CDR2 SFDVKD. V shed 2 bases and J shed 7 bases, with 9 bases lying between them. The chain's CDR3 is CATSDWPDYTQYF. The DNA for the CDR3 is TGTGCCACCAGTGATTGGCCTGACTATACGCAGTATTTT.

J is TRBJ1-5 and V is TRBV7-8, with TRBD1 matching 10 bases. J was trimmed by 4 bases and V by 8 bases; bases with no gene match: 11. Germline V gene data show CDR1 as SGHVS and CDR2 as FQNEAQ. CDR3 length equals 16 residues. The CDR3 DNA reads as TGTGCCAGCTCCAATTCCGGGACAGGGGCTAATCAGCCCCAGCATTTT. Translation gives CASSNSGTGANQPQHF.

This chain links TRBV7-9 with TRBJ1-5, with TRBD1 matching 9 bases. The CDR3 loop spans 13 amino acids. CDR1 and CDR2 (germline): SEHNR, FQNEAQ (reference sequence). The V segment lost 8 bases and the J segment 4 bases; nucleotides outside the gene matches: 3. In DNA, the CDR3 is TGTGCCAGCGCGACAGGGGGGAATCAGCCCCAGCATTTT. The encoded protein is CASATGGNQPQHF.

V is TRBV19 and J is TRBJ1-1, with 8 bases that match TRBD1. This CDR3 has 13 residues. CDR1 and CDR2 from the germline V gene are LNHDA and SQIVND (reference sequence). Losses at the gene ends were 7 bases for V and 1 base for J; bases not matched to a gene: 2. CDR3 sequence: CASKTGANTEAFF. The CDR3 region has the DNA TGTGCCAGTAAGACAGGGGCGAACACTGAAGCTTTCTTT.

The CDR3 is CASSQGYGYTF. In DNA form, the CDR3 reads TGTGCCAGCAGTCAGGGGTATGGCTACACCTTC. The chain links TRBV12-3 or TRBV12-4 to TRBJ1-2; the D gene is possibly TRBD1 (6 bases). CDR3 length: 11 amino acids. The V gene lost 5 bases and the J gene lost 5 bases, with 6 bases spanning the gap.

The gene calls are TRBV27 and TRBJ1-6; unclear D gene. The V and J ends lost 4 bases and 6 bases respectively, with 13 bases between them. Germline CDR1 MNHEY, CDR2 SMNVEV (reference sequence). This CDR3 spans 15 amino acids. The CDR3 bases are TGTGCCAGCAGTTACGGCCAGCCTAGTAATTCACCCCTCCACTTT. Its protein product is CASSYGQPSNSPLHF.

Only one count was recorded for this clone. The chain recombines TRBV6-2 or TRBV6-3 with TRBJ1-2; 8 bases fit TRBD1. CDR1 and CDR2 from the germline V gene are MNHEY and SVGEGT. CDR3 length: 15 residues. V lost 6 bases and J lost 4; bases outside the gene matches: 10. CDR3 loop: CASSGQGSGSYGYTF. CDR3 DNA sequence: TGTGCCAGCAGCGGACAGGGATCGGGTAGCTATGGCTACACCTTC.

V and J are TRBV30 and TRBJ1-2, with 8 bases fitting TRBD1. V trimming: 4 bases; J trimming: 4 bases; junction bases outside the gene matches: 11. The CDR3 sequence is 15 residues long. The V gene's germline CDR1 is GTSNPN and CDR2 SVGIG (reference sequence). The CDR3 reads CAWTLGDRQGYGYTF. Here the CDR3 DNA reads TGTGCCTGGACTTTAGGGGACAGGCAAGGCTATGGCTACACCTTC.

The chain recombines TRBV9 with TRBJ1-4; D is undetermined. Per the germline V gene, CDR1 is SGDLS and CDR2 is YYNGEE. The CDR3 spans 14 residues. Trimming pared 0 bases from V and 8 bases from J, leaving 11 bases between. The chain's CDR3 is CASSVDIQREKLFF. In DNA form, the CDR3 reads TGTGCCAGCAGCGTAGATATCCAGCGGGAAAAACTGTTTTTT. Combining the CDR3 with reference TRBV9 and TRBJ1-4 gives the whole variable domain DSGVTQTPKHLITATGQRVTLRCSPRSGDLSVYWYQQSLDQGLQFLIQYYNGEERAKGNILERFSAQQFPDLHSELNLSSLELGDSALYFCASSVDIQREKLFFGSGTQLSVL.

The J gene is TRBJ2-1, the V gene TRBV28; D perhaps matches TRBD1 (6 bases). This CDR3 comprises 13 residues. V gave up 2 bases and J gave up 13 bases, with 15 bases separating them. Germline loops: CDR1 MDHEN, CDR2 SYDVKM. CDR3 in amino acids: CASSLDRRLYQFF. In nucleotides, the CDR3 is TGTGCCAGCAGTTTAGACAGGCGCCTTTATCAGTTCTTC.